This entry concerns a single TCR beta chain. Its target is unknown. This specimen comes from a study of radiotherapy plus CTLA-4 blockade in lung cancer. Method: immunoSEQ multiplex PCR; TCRdb's copy keeps in-frame clones and lacks some. The table lists 50,000 or so clones, 79% of them singletons. The study, taken as a whole, reports: Alongside interferon-beta, early blood T cell clone dynamics were reportedly the best predictor of response. Researchers report tumor-derived TCR clones expanding in blood after radiotherapy plus ipilimumab.

The source is a human donor with non-small cell lung cancer who had a partial response to radiotherapy plus ipilimumab. The sequenced sample was peripheral blood, obtained from a patient treated with radiotherapy plus ipilimumab.

The CDR3 region is CASSQRLAGEETQYF. As DNA, the CDR3 is TGTGCCAGCAGCCAGAGGCTAGCGGGGGAAGAGACCCAGTACTTC. The V and J genes are TRBV11-2 and TRBJ2-5; 10 bases match TRBD2. The junction had 6 bases not matched to a gene; V was cut back by 5 bases and J by 3 bases. The germline gives CDR1 SGHAT, CDR2 FQNNGV. The CDR3 extends over 15 amino acids.